The clone carrying this T cell receptor beta chain was found once. This record comes from a study of blood T cell repertoires in COVID-19. Here immunoSEQ multiplex PCR was the method, and the copy in TCRdb shows in-frame clones only, minus some. Of approximately 300,000 clones listed, about 89% are singletons. Looked up from germline, CDR1 is MDHEN and CDR2 is SYDVKM. With V trimmed by 6 bases and J by 0 bases, 12 bases remained unmatched. This CDR3 has 18 residues. V is TRBV28 and J is TRBJ2-3; 10 bases agree with TRBD2. Material: PBMCs or T cells enriched from blood (not recorded which). The source of this sequence is a woman in her 30s who had recovered from COVID-19. CDR3 loop: CASRGLAGELISTDTQYF. CDR3 in DNA: TGTGCCAGCAGAGGCCTAGCGGGGGAACTCATTAGCACAGATACGCAGTATTTT.